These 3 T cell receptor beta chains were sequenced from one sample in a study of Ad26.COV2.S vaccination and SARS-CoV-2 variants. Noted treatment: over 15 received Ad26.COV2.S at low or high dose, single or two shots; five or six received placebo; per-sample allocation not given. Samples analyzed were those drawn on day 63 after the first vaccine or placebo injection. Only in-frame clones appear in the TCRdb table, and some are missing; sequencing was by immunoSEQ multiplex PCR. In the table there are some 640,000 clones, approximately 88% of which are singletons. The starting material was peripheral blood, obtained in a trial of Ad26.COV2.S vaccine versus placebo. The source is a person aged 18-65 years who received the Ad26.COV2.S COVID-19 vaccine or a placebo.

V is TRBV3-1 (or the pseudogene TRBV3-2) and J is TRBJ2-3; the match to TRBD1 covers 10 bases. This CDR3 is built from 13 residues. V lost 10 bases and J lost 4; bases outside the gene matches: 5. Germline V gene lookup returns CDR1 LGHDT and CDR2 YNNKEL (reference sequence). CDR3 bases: TGTGCCATCCGGGACAGGGGTTCAGATACGCAGTATTTT. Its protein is CAIRDRGSDTQYF.

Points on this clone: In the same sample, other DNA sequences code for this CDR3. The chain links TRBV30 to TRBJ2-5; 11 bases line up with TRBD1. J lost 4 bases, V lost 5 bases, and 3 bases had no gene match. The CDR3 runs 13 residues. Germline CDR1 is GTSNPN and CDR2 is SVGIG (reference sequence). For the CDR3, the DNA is TGTGCCTGGGGGACAGGGGGAGGAGAGACCCAGTACTTC. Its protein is CAWGTGGGETQYF. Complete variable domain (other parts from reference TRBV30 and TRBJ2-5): SQTIHQWPATLVQPVGSPLSLECTVEGTSNPNLYWYRQAAGRGLQLLFYSVGIGQISSEVPQNLSASRPQDRQFILSSKKLLLSDSGFYLCAWGTGGGETQYFGPGTRLLVL.

The CDR3 loop reads CASQAFHSNQPQHF. The CDR3 bases are TGTGCCAGCCAGGCATTCCATAGCAATCAGCCCCAGCATTTT. The rearrangement uses TRBV19 and TRBJ1-5; D gene uncertain. Germline-derived CDR1 and CDR2 are LNHDA and SQIVND (reference sequence). Trimming stripped 9 bases from V and 0 bases from J, with 12 bases between. The CDR3 is 14 amino acids.